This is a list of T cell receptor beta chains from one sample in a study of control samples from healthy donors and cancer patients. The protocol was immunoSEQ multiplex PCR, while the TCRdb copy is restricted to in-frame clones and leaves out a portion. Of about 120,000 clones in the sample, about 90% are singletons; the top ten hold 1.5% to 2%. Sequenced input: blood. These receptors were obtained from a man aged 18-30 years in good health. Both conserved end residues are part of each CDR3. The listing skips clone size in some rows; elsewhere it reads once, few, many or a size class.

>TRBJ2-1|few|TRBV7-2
CASSLIRTSGKNEQFF
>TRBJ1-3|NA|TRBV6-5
CASSYGAGGNTIYF
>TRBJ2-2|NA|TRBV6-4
CASSEQGGTGELFF
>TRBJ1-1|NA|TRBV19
CASSILETEAFF
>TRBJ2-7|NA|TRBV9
CASSAGLAGTYEQYF
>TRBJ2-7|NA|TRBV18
CASSPGQGGNKVYEQYF
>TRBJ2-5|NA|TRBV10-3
CATSGSHAETQYF
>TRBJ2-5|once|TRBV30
CAWSVAGGQETQYF
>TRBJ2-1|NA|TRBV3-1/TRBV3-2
CASSHPSGRSNEQFF
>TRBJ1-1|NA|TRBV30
CAVGGWREGTEAFF